This note documents a single T cell receptor (beta chain) sequence. Libraries were prepared by immunoSEQ multiplex PCR; TCRdb keeps only in-frame clonotypes and omits some of them. This table holds 30,000 to 40,000 clones, about nine tenths found once. Trimming removed 8 bases at V and 5 bases at J, with 16 bases between. Germline V gene lookup returns CDR1 MNHEY and CDR2 SVGAGI. The CDR3 is 13 amino acids. The record originates from a study of blood T cell repertoires in COVID-19. As for the study in general: PBMCs, B-cell-depleted T cells, or T cells were the source of the cDNA or gDNA that made up the material.

The receptor was isolated from a man in his fifties or sixties with active COVID-19. The chain carries TRBV6-5 and TRBJ2-7, with D tentatively TRBD1 (6 bases). Sample: peripheral blood. CDR3 in amino acids: CASAQGSYDEQYF. The CDR3 DNA reads TGTGCCAGCGCACAGGGAAGTTACGACGAGCAGTACTTC.